Each of the 6 T cell receptor beta chains below was sequenced from the same sample in a study of beta chain features in type 1 diabetes. Expressed TCRB transcripts were sequenced because the isolated RNA had all been reverse transcribed beforehand. TCRdb keeps only in-frame clones here, not all; method: immunoSEQ multiplex PCR. The sample holds tens of thousands of clones; roughly three fifths are singletons and the top ten take about 2.2%. Sequencing was done on a sample of Tregs from blood. These receptors were obtained from a woman under 30 in good health.

This clone came up a few times. This rearrangement joins TRBV13 to TRBJ2-1; 8 bases are shared with TRBD1. Germline V gene sequence: CDR1 PRHDT, CDR2 FYEKMQ (reference sequence). The CDR3 totals 15 residues. V lost 4 bases to trimming and J lost 4 bases; unmatched junction nucleotides: 6. CDR3 in DNA: TGTGCCAGCAGCTCTCCGGGACAGGCTTACAATGAGCAGTTCTTC. This translates into CASSSPGQAYNEQFF. Together with reference TRBV13 and TRBJ2-1, the CDR3 gives the full variable domain: AAGVIQSPRHLIKEKRETATLKCYPIPRHDTVYWYQQGPGQDPQFLISFYEKMQSDKGSIPDRFSAQQFSDYHSELNMSSLELGDSALYFCASSSPGQAYNEQFFGPGTRLTVL.

CDR3: CASSARLADFEQYF. As DNA, the CDR3 is TGTGCCAGTAGTGCCCGACTAGCGGATTTCGAGCAGTACTTC. The rearrangement joins TRBV19 to TRBJ2-5, with 9 bases that match TRBD2. The last part of the DNA fits TRBJ2-7 better; the J call may be wrong. Germline CDR1 is LNHDA and CDR2 is SQIVND (reference sequence). The CDR3 has 14 amino acids.

The chain carries TRBV7-9 and TRBJ2-3; D not certain. Deletions cut 5 bases from V and 4 bases from J, with 7 bases between. The CDR3 extends over 12 amino acids. The V gene's germline CDR1 is SEHNR and CDR2 FQNEAQ (reference sequence). The CDR3 DNA reads as TGTGCCAGCAGCCTATTCCCAGATACGCAGTATTTT. It encodes CASSLFPDTQYF.

The chain uses TRBV5-4 and TRBJ2-7; 9 bases fit TRBD1. V lost 0 bases to trimming and J lost 1 base; unmatched junction nucleotides: 2. This CDR3 contains 15 residues. Germline-derived CDR1 and CDR2 are SGHNT and YYREEE (reference sequence). CDR3 protein: CASSLGGTGSYEQYF. For the CDR3, the DNA is TGTGCCAGCAGCTTGGGCGGGACAGGGTCCTACGAGCAGTACTTC.

The chain couples TRBV2 to TRBJ2-3; TRBD2 agrees at 11 bases. Trimming removed 4 bases from V and 3 bases from J; junction bases left unmatched: 6. The CDR3 is 16 amino acids. CDR1 and CDR2 (germline): SNHLY, FYNNEI. The CDR3 loop is CASSVQPSGGTDTQYF. CDR3 sequence (DNA): TGTGCCAGCAGTGTTCAACCTAGCGGGGGGACAGATACGCAGTATTTT.

The chain is built from TRBV5-1 and TRBJ1-5; TRBD1 is a possible D gene (5 bases). With 0 bases removed from V and 7 bases from J, the gap between germline ends came to 11 bases. This CDR3 has 14 residues. Germline lookup yields CDR1 SGHRS and CDR2 YFSETQ. The CDR3 DNA follows: TGCGCCAGCAGCTTGGCTGGGGGGTACCAGCCCCAGCATTTT. Translation: CASSLAGGYQPQHF.